The source of this T cell receptor beta chain is a study of blood T cell repertoires in COVID-19 (dated by TCRdb to the early 2020s). For the study in its entirety: Samples covering the acute and convalescent phases of COVID-19 were provided by collaborators in the United States, Italy and Spain. The material from the prospective study consisted of cDNA or gDNA derived from T cells, B-cell-depleted T cells, or PBMCs. Deeply sampled blood TCRbeta repertoires from subjects exposed to, actively infected with, or recovered from COVID-19 were included in the dataset. The repertoires were released in a freely available public database meant as a resource for research on the immune response to SARS-CoV-2. Samples were obtained from the ongoing ImmuneRACE study (first 160 participants) and from 1,254 subjects provided by 6 global collaborators. Nearly every sample came with metadata listing a de-identified subject ID, COVID-19 status, age in years and sex. HLA class I and class II types, where available, came from metadata supplied by the sample provider rather than from assay-based typing. What the authors observed across the whole study: Clinical and demographic metadata were provided uncurated, with the amount varying by source and participant.

A word on this clone: This receptor's antigen is unknown. No per-base quality is available; no much larger clone lies one base away.

From a lookup of the germline V gene, CDR1 and CDR2 are SNHLY and FYNNEI. Compared with germline, V lacks 6 bases and J lacks 5 bases; bases without a gene match: 8. Including cysteine and phenylalanine, the CDR3 has 15 amino acids. Only the CDR3 region is kept as DNA, spanning 45 bases read in frame from base 1. Whole blood was collected in K2EDTA tubes by collaborating institutions according to the institutions' own protocols. For TCRbeta analysis, collaborator samples were shipped as frozen whole blood, as isolated PBMCs, or as DNA extracted from either sample type. TCRbeta CDR3 regions were amplified from genomic DNA using the immunoSEQ Assay, a bias-controlled multiplex PCR. Concerning the study's data processing: The number of nucleated cells in each sample was estimated by amplification of reference gene primers within the assay. To quantify the absolute abundance of each unique TCRbeta CDR3 rearrangement, sequence reads were collapsed and filtered. For each sample, productive Simpson clonality was calculated by taking the square root of Simpson's diversity index across productive rearrangements. Imported from immuneACCESS, the table was reduced by TCRdb to in-frame sequences with V and J called. These copies leave out some clones; in studies compared against another copy, an unresolved V gene accounts for under half, and the cause of the remainder is not known. That table is the source of V, J and clone size, and D and trimming were worked out from the DNA. This sample lists 60,000 to 75,000 clones; about nine tenths were detected once. 4% to 5.5% of the sample comes from the top ten.

The sequence was obtained from a man aged 50-60 years with active COVID-19. The chain is made from TRBV2 and TRBJ2-2; 8 junctional bases match TRBD2. Specimen: peripheral blood. The bases are TGTGCCAGCAGCGCCGGGACTAGGAATACCGGGGAGCTGTTTTTT. Its translation reads: CASSAGTRNTGELFF.